This T cell receptor beta chain was identified during a study of PD-1 blockade in classical Hodgkin lymphoma. On the study more broadly: Patients got intravenous nivolumab 3 mg/kg every 2 weeks. Overall study findings and caveats: Patients starting nivolumab less than 1 year after ASCT had lower diversity and were excluded from later analyses.

Sequenced by immunoSEQ multiplex PCR; TCRdb stores in-frame clones only, minus some. Here the sample spans roughly 39,000 clones, 70% to 85% being singletons. About this clone: As yet, its antigen is unknown.

The V segment lost 3 bases and the J segment 7 bases; nucleotides outside the gene matches: 5. The CDR3 consists of 14 residues. The germline V gene encodes CDR1 SGHRS and CDR2 YFSETQ. Time point: cycle 4 day 1 (C4D1), after less than 7 weeks of nivolumab. In every patient, relapse followed autologous stem cell transplantation, while exposure to brentuximab vedotin differed. The clonotype comes from a human donor with classical Hodgkin lymphoma. Sequenced material: peripheral blood mononuclear cells (PBMCs), taken before the fourth cycle of nivolumab. The chain joins TRBV5-1 to TRBJ2-7; 12 bases map to TRBD1. This CDR3 reads CASSWDRGLVEQYF. The CDR3 DNA follows: TGCGCCAGCAGCTGGGACAGGGGGCTGGTAGAGCAGTACTTC.